The table lists the clone carrying this T cell receptor beta chain with a few counts. As yet, its antigen is unknown. TCRdb reprocessed the reads via MiXCR and lists one record per CDR3 protein. The sample shows a few hundred thousand distinct CDR3 sequences, 40% of them seen only once. This record belongs to a study of T cell repertoires in cytomegalovirus infection. Study at large: Recently identified HLA-C-restricted and well-studied HLA-B-restricted CMV epitopes were used.

Whole-study findings and limits: HLA-C-restricted TCR beta clonotypes specific for CMV led the ex vivo response.

Per the germline V gene, CDR1 is SGHVS and CDR2 is FNYEAQ. There are 14 residues in the CDR3. Trimming took off 1 base at V and 4 bases at J, with 10 bases between the two ends. V usage is TRBV7-6 and J usage is TRBJ2-5, with D perhaps matching TRBD1 or TRBD2 (5 bases each). The clonotype comes from a human donor in good health (CMV status not recorded). Some clones in this sample may be carry-over from other donors' samples. The sequenced sample was cultured PBMCs, obtained from culture after CMV antigen stimulation. For the CDR3, the DNA is TGTGCCAGCAGCTTAGTTGGGGGATCAGAGACCCAGTACTTC. Translation: CASSLVGGSETQYF.